The 18 T cell receptor beta chains given below trace back to one sample, sequenced in a study of T-cell reconstitution after alpha-beta-depleted transplantation in children. The authors prepared the TCRbeta library with unique molecular identifiers. Via MiXCR, TCRdb re-called the PCR reads, giving one row per CDR3 protein. The repertoire holds around 240,000 distinct CDR3 sequences, with over 9.5% as singletons. Sequencing was performed on PBMCs from the stem cell graft donor, taken from the stem cell graft. Receptor source: a human donor who donated a stem cell graft to a child with SCID.

The sample holds many counts of this clonotype. CDR3 in DNA: TGCGCCAGCAGCTTGATGGCAGGGGACACCTACGAGCAGTACTTC. Protein: CASSLMAGDTYEQYF. The rearrangement joins TRBV5-1 to TRBJ2-7, with D possibly being TRBD1 (6 bases). Trimming removed 1 base from V and 2 bases from J, with 13 bases in between. The CDR3 extends over 15 amino acids. Germline CDR1 SGHRS, CDR2 YFSETQ.

The chain links TRBV28 to TRBJ2-5; unclear D gene. This CDR3 has 9 amino acids. Germline CDR1 reads MDHEN; CDR2 reads SYDVKM. In nucleotides, the CDR3 is TGTGCTCCCCCAGAGACCCAGTACTTC. Translated: CAPPETQYF.

This clonotype was counted many times. The chain recombines TRBV10-3 with TRBJ2-1; a weak D match, TRBD2 (5 bases). V was pared by 4 bases and J by 8 bases, with 12 bases between. Germline V CDR1 and CDR2: ENHRY, SYGVKD. There are 13 residues in the CDR3. The CDR3 DNA sequence: TGTGCCATCAGTGGAACTAGTTCCGATGAGCAGTTCTTC. Translated: CAISGTSSDEQFF.

Many counts were recorded for this clonotype. The chain is built from TRBV11-2 and TRBJ2-7; D may match TRBD1 or TRBD2 (5 bases each). The CDR3 is 13 amino acids. Germline V CDR1 and CDR2: SGHAT, FQNNGV. V gave up 4 bases and J gave up 3 bases, with 10 bases separating them. The CDR3 region has the DNA TGTGCCAGCAGCTCCGGGACCAACTACGAGCAGTACTTC. Translated, it gives CASSSGTNYEQYF.

The chain links TRBV18 to TRBJ1-1; 8 bases line up with TRBD1. Germline V lookup: CDR1 KGHSH, CDR2 LQKENI. The J segment lost 1 base and the V segment lost 9 bases, leaving 10 bases of the junction unmatched. This CDR3 spans 15 amino acids. The CDR3 loop reads CASSRQGSSNTEAFF. CDR3 DNA sequence: TGTGCCAGTTCCCGACAGGGGTCATCGAACACTGAAGCTTTCTTT.

This clonotype has more than one count but fewer than ten. This chain links TRBV18 with TRBJ2-3; 7 positions agree with TRBD1. The V and J ends lost 4 bases and 4 bases, in that order; junction bases with no gene match: 8. Germline V gene sequence: CDR1 KGHSH, CDR2 LQKENI. The CDR3 length is 15 residues. CDR3 nucleotide sequence: TGTGCCAGCTCACTGCGACAGGGTTCCGCAGATACGCAGTATTTT. Encoded protein: CASSLRQGSADTQYF.

This clonotype was seen many times. The gene calls are TRBV20-1 and TRBJ1-4; TRBD1 might be the D (5 bases). The CDR3 extends over 15 amino acids. V was trimmed by 2 bases and J by 3 bases, leaving 13 bases between them. Germline CDR1 reads DFQATT; CDR2 reads SNEGSKA (reference sequence). The CDR3 loop is CSARPGWGPNEKLFF. CDR3 coding DNA: TGCAGTGCTAGACCAGGGTGGGGCCCTAATGAAAAACTGTTTTTT.

This clonotype was seen many times. The chain links TRBV7-2 to TRBJ2-3; TRBD1 matches 9 bases. The CDR3 consists of 14 residues. J lost 3 bases, V lost 10 bases, and 8 bases had no gene match. Germline-derived CDR1 and CDR2 are SGHTA and FQGNSA. The CDR3 DNA is TGTGCCACCGAGGGGACAGGGAGTACAGATACGCAGTATTTT. The encoded protein is CATEGTGSTDTQYF.

There are many counts of this clonotype. V and J are TRBV10-3 and TRBJ2-2; 9 nucleotides align to TRBD1. The germline V gene encodes CDR1 ENHRY and CDR2 SYGVKD. This CDR3 is 15 amino acids long. V trimming: 11 bases; J trimming: 1 base; junction bases outside the gene matches: 8. The CDR3 DNA follows: TGTGCCTCGATCCGGGACAGGGAGAACACCGGGGAGCTGTTTTTT. Its protein product is CASIRDRENTGELFF.

Only a few counts were recorded for this clonotype. One end of the junction does not line up with germline, which may come from a read error. The V call is TRBV3-1, the J call TRBJ2-1; the match to TRBD2 covers 9 bases. This CDR3 is built from 18 residues. The germline gives CDR1 LGHDT, CDR2 YNNKEL (reference sequence). Here the CDR3 DNA reads TGTGCCACCAGCCAAGGCCTAGCGGGGCCCATTTCCTACAATGAGCAGTTCTTC. It translates to CATSQGLAGPISYNEQFF.

This clonotype was counted many times. The chain is built from TRBV14 and TRBJ1-1; no definite D call. Trimming took off 5 bases at V and 1 base at J, with 8 bases between the two ends. CDR1 and CDR2 from the germline V gene are SGHDN and FVKESK. The CDR3 totals 13 residues. CDR3 amino acids: CASSTYANTEAFF. The CDR3 DNA reads as TGTGCCAGCAGCACGTATGCGAACACTGAAGCTTTCTTT.

The V call is TRBV7-2, the J call TRBJ2-1; D possibly corresponds to TRBD2 (5 bases). V lost 1 base, J lost 12 bases, and 16 bases lay in between. There are 14 residues in the CDR3. Per germline, CDR1 SGHTA and CDR2 FQGNSA. The CDR3: CASSLDHSAPGQFF. Here the CDR3 DNA reads TGTGCCAGCAGCTTAGATCATAGCGCCCCCGGGCAGTTCTTC.

This chain joins TRBV14 and TRBJ2-3; D remains ambiguous. Between the trimmed V and J ends, which lost 1 base and 0 bases, there was a span of 8 bases. The CDR3 loop spans 15 amino acids. CDR1 and CDR2 from the germline V gene are SGHDN and FVKESK. CDR3 amino acids: CASSQGPRSTDTQYF. Here the CDR3 DNA reads TGTGCCAGCAGCCAAGGTCCCCGCAGCACAGATACGCAGTATTTT. The variable domain in full, with the rest retrieved from reference TRBV14 and TRBJ2-3, is EAGVTQFPSHSVIEKGQTVTLRCDPISGHDNLYWYRRVMGKEIKFLLHFVKESKQDESGMPNNRFLAERTGGTYSTLKVQPAELEDSGVYFCASSQGPRSTDTQYFGPGTRLTVL.

The V call is TRBV12-3 or TRBV12-4, the J call TRBJ1-2; tentatively, D is TRBD1 (5 bases). With 5 bases removed from V and 4 bases from J, the gap between germline ends came to 14 bases. The CDR3 extends over 14 amino acids. The CDR3, as DNA: TGTGCCAGCAGTCCGGGGGGGGGGAGCTATGGCTACACCTTC. It codes for CASSPGGGSYGYTF.

This clonotype came up a few times. The rearrangement uses TRBV12-3 or TRBV12-4 and TRBJ2-1, with 8 bases fitting TRBD2. The CDR3 runs to 15 residues. J gave up 7 bases and V 5 bases, and 10 bases lay outside the gene matches. This chain's CDR3 is CASSLYGGAVNEQFF. The CDR3 DNA reads as TGTGCCAGCAGTCTCTACGGGGGGGCGGTAAATGAGCAGTTCTTC.

This clonotype has a count of ten or more. The V gene is TRBV5-1, the J gene TRBJ2-5; D ambiguous. CDR1 is SGHRS, CDR2 YFSETQ, per germline. This CDR3 contains 11 residues. The V gene lost 4 bases and the J gene lost 4 bases, with 5 bases spanning the gap. CDR3 in DNA: TGCGCCAGCAGCGTATCAGAGACCCAGTACTTC. It translates to CASSVSETQYF.

This clonotype was seen many times. The J gene is TRBJ2-7, the V gene TRBV20-1, with D possibly TRBD1 on 6 matching bases. Germline loops: CDR1 DFQATT, CDR2 SNEGSKA (reference sequence). V was trimmed by 3 bases and J by 2 bases, leaving 11 bases between them. The CDR3 is 13 residues long. This chain's CDR3 is CSASYRAAYEQYF. DNA of the CDR3: TGCAGTGCTAGTTACAGGGCCGCCTACGAGCAGTACTTC.

There are many counts of this clonotype. This rearrangement joins TRBV5-1 to TRBJ1-1; 11 bases agree with TRBD1. The germline gives CDR1 SGHRS, CDR2 YFSETQ. The junction had 8 bases not matched to a gene; V was cut back by 4 bases and J by 0 bases. This CDR3 has 17 residues. The CDR3, as DNA: TGCGCCAGCAGCACCGGACAGGGGGCAATGATGAACACTGAAGCTTTCTTT. Residues: CASSTGQGAMMNTEAFF.